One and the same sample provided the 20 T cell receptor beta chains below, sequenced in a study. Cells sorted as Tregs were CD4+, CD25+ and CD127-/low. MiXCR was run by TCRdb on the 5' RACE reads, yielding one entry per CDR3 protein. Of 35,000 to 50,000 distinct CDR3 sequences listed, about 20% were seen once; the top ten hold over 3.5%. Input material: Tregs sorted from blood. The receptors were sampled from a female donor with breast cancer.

The DNA of the CDR3 is TGCAGTGCTAGAGATAGGGGCGGTAGCACAGATACGCAGTATTTT. Residues: CSARDRGGSTDTQYF. The rearrangement links TRBV20-1 to TRBJ2-3; a possible D gene is TRBD1 (5 bases). CDR3 length equals 15 residues. Germline V lookup: CDR1 DFQATT, CDR2 SNEGSKA (reference sequence). Trimming took off 0 bases at V and 0 bases at J, with 10 bases between the two ends.

CDR3 sequence: CASSFLAYEQYF. The CDR3 DNA reads TGTGCCAGCAGTTTCCTCGCCTACGAGCAGTACTTC. This chain uses TRBV28 with TRBJ2-7, with unresolved D. The CDR3 extends over 12 amino acids. The germline V gene encodes CDR1 MDHEN and CDR2 SYDVKM. The V end was cut by 3 bases, the J end by 2 bases, with 5 bases between.

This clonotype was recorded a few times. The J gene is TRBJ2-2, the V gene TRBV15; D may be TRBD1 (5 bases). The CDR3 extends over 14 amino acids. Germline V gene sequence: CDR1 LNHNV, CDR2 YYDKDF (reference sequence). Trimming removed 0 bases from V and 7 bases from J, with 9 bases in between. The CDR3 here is CATSRDRVGGELFF. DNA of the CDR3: TGTGCCACCAGCAGAGACAGGGTCGGCGGGGAGCTGTTTTTT.

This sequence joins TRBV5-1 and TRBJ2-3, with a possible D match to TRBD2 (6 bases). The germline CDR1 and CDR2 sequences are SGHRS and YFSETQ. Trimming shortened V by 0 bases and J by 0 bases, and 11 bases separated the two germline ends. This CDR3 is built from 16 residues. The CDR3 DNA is TGCGCCAGCAGCTTGGTCTTCCGGGAGAGCACAGATACGCAGTATTTT. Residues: CASSLVFRESTDTQYF.

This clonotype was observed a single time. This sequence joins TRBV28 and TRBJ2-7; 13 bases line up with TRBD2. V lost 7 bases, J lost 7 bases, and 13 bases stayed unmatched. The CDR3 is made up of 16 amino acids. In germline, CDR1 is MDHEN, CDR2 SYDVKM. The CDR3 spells CASTSPRLAGGGEQYF. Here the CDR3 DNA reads TGTGCCAGCACCAGCCCCCGACTAGCGGGAGGAGGAGAGCAGTACTTC.

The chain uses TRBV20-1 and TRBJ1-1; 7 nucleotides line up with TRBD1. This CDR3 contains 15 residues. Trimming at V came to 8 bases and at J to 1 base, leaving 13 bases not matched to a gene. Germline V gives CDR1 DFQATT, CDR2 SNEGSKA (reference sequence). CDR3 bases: TGCAGTACTGGTGTCGCCGGGACAGAGAACACTGAAGCTTTCTTT. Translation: CSTGVAGTENTEAFF.

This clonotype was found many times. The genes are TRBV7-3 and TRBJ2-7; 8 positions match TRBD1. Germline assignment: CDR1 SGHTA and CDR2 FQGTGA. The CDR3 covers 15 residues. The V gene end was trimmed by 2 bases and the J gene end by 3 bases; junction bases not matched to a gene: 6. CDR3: CASSLDGQGIYEQYF. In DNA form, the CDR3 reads TGTGCCAGCAGCTTAGACGGACAGGGTATCTACGAGCAGTACTTC.

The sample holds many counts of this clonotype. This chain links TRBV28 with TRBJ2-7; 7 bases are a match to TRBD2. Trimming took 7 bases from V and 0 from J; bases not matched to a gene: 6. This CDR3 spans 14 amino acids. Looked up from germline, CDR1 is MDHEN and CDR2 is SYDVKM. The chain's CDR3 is CASTPGGSSYEQYF. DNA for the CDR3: TGTGCCAGCACGCCGGGCGGGAGCTCCTACGAGCAGTACTTC.

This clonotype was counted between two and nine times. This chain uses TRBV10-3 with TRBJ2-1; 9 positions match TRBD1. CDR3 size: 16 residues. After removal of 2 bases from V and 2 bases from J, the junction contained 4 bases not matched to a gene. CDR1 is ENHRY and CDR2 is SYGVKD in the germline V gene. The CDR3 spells CAISETGTGTYNEQFF. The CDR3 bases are TGTGCCATCAGTGAGACCGGGACAGGGACCTACAATGAGCAGTTCTTC.

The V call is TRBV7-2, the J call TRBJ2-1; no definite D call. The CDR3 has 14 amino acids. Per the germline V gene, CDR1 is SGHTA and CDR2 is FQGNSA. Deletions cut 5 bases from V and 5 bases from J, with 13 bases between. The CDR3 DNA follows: TGTGCCAGCAGCCTTGATGTAAATAACAATGAGCAGTTCTTC. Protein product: CASSLDVNNNEQFF.

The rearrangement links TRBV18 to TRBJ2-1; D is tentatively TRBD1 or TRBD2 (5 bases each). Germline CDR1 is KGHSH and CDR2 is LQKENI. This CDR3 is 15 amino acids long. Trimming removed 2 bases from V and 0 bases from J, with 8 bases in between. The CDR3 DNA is TGTGCCAGCTCACCAAGGGACCACTCCTACAATGAGCAGTTCTTC. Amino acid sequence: CASSPRDHSYNEQFF.

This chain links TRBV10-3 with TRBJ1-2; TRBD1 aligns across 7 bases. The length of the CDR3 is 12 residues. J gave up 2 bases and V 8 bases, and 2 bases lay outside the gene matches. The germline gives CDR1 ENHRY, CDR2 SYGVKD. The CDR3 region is CAIGTVNYGYTF. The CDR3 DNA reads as TGTGCCATCGGGACAGTAAACTATGGCTACACCTTC.

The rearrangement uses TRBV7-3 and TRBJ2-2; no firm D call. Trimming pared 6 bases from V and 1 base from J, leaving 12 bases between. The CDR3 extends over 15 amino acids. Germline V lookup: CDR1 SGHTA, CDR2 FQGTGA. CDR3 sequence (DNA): TGTGCCAGCAGGACCCCTGGCGGGAACACCGGGGAGCTGTTTTTT. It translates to CASRTPGGNTGELFF.

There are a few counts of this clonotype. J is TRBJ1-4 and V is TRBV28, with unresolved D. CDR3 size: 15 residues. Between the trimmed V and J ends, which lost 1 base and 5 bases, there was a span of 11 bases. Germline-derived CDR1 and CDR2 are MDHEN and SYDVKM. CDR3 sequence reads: CASSLSAFGNEKLFF. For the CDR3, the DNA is TGTGCCAGCAGTTTATCCGCCTTCGGAAATGAAAAACTGTTTTTT.

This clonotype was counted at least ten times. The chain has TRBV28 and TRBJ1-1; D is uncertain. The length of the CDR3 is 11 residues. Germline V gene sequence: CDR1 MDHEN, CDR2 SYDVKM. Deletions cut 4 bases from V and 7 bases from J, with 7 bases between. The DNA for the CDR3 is TGTGCCAGCAGTTCCCCCCTTGAAGCTTTCTTT. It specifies CASSSPLEAFF.

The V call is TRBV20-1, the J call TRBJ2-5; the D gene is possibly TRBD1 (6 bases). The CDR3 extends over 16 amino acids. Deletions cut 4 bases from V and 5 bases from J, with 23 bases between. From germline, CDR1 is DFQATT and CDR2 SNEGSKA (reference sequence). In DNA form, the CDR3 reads TGCAGTGCTACTGATAAAACAGGGTGGGAGTGGGAGACCCAGTACTTC. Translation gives CSATDKTGWEWETQYF.

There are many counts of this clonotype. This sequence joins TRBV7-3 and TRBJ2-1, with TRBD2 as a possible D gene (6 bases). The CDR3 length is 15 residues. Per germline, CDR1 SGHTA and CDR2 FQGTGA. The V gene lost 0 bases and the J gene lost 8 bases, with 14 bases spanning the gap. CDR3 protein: CASSLTERRGDEQFF. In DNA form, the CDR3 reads TGTGCCAGCAGCTTAACCGAGCGGCGGGGTGATGAGCAGTTCTTC. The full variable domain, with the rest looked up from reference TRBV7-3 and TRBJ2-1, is GAGVSQTPSNKVTEKGKYVELRCDPISGHTALYWYRQSLGQGPEFLIYFQGTGAADDSGLPNDRFFAVRPEGSVSTLKIQRTERGDSAVYLCASSLTERRGDEQFFGPGTRLTVL.

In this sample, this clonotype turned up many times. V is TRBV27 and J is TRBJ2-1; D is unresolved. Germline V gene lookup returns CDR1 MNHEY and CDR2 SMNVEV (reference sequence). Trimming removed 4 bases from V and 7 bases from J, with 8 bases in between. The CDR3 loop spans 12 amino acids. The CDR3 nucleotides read TGTGCCAGCAGTTCTGCCAGGAATGAGCAGTTCTTC. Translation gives CASSSARNEQFF.

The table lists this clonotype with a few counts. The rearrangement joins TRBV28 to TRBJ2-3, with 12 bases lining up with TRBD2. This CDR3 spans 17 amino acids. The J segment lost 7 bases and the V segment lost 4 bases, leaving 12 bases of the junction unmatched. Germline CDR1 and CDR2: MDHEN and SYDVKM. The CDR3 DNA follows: TGTGCCAGCAGTTCGCCTCAACTAGCGGGAGGTATACATACGCAGTATTTT. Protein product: CASSSPQLAGGIHTQYF.

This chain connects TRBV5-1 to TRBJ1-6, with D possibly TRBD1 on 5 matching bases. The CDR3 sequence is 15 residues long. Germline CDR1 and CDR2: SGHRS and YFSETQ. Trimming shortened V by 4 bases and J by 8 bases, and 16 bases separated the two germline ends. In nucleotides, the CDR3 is TGCGCCAGCAGCCTCCGAGGGACGGGAGATTCACCCCTCCACTTT. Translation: CASSLRGTGDSPLHF.